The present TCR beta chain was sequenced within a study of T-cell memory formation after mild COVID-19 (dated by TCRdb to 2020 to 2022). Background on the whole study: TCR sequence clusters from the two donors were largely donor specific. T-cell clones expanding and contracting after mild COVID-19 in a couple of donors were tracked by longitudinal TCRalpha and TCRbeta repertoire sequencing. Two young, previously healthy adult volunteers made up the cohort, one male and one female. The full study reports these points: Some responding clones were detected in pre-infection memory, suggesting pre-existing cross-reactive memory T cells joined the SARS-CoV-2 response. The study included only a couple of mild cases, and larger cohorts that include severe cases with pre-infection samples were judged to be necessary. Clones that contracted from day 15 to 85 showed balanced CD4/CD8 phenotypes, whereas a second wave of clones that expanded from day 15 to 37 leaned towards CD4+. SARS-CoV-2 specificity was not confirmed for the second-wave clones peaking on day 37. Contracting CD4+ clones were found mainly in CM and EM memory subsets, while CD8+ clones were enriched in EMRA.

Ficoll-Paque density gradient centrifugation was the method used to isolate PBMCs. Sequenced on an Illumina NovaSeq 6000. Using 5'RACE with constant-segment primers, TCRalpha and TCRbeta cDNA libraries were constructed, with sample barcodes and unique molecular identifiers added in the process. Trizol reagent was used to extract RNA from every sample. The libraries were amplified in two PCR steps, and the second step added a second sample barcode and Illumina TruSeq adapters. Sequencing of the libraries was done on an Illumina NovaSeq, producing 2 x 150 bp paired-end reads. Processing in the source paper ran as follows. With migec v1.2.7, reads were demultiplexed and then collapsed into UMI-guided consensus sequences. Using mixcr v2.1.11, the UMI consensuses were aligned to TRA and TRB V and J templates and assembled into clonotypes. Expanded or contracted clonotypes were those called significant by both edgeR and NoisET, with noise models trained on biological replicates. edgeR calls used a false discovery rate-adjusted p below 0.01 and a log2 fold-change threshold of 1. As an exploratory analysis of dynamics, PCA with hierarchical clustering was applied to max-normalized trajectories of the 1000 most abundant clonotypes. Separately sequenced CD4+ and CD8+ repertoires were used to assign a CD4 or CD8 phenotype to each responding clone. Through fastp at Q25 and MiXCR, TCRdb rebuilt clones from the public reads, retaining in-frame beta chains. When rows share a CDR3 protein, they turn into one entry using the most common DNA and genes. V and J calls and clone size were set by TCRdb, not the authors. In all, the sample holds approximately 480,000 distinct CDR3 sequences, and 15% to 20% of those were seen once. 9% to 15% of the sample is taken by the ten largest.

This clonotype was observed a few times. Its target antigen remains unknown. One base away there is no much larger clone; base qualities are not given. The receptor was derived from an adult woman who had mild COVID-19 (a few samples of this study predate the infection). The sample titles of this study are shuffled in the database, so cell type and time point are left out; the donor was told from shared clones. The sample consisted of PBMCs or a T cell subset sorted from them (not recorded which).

The DNA reads TGTGCCAGCAGCGTAGGAGGGGGCGGTGAAAAACTGTTTTTT. Its coded protein is CASSVGGGGEKLFF. The chain employs TRBV9 and TRBJ1-4, and 7 junction bases match TRBD1. V loses 0 bases at its end and J loses 7 bases; junction bases beyond the gene matches: 3. Via the germline V gene, CDR1 is SGDLS and CDR2 YYNGEE. The CDR3 runs 14 amino acids, cysteine and phenylalanine included. Of the read, only the CDR3 DNA is kept; its 42 bases are in frame from base 1.